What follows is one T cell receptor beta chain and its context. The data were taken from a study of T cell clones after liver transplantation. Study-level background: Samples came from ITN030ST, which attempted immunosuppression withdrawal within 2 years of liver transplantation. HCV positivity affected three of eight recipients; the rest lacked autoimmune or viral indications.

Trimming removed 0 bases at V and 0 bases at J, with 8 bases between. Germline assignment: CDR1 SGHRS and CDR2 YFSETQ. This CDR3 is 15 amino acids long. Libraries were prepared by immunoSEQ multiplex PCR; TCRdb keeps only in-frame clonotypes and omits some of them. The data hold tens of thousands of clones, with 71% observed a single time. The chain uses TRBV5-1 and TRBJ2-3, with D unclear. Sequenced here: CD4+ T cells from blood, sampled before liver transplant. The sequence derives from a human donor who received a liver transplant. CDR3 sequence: CASSLGDKSTDTQYF. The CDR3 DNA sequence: TGCGCCAGCAGCTTGGGAGACAAGAGCACAGATACGCAGTATTTT. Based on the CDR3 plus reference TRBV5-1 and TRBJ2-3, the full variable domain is KAGVTQTPRYLIKTRGQQVTLSCSPISGHRSVSWYQQTPGQGLQFLFEYFSETQRNKGNFPGRFSGRQFSNSRSEMNVSTLELGDSALYLCASSLGDKSTDTQYFGPGTRLTVL.